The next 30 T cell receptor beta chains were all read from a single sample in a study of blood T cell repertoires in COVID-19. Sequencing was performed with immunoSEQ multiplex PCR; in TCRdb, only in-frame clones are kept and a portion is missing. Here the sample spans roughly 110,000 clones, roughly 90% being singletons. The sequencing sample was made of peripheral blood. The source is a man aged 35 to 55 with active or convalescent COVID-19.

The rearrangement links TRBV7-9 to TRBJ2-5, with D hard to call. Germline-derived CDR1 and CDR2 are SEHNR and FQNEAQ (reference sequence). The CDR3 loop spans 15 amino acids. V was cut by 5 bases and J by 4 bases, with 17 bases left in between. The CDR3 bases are TGTGCCAGCAGCAGTGAGTCGGCGGTATTAGAGACCCAGTACTTC. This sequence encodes CASSSESAVLETQYF.

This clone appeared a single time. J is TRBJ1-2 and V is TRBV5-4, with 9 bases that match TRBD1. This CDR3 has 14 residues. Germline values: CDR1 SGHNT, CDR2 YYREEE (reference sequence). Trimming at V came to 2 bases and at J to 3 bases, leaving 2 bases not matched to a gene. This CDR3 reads CASSLQGADYGYTF. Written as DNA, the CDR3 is TGTGCCAGCAGCTTACAGGGGGCGGACTATGGCTACACCTTC.

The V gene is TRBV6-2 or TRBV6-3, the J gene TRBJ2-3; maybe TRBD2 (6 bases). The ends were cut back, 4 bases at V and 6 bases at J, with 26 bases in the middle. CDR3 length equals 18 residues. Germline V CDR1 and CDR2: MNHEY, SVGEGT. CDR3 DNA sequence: TGTGCCAGCAGTTCGCTAAGAGGGACTTTCCCTTTCTTCGATACGCAGTATTTT. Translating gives CASSSLRGTFPFFDTQYF.

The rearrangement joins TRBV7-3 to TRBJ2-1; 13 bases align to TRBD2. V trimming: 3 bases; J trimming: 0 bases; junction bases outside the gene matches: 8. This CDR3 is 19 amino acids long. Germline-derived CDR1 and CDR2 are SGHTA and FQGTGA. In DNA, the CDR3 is TGTGCCAGCAGCTTGCGGACTAGCGGGGGACTTAGCTCCTACAATGAGCAGTTCTTC. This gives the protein CASSLRTSGGLSSYNEQFF.

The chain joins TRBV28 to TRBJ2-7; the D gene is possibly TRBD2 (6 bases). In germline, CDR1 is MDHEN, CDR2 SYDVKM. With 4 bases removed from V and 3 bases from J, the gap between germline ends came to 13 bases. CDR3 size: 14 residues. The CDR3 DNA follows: TGTGCCAGCAGTTCATTTGCGGGGTTCTACGAGCAGTACTTC. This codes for CASSSFAGFYEQYF.

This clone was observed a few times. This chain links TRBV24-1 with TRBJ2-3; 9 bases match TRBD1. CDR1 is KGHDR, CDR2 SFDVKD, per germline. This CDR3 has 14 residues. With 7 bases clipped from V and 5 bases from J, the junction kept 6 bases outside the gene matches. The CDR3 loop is CATRGDRAEDTQYF. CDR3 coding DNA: TGTGCCACCAGGGGGGACAGGGCGGAAGATACGCAGTATTTT.

DNA of the CDR3: TGTGCCAGCAGCTTAAGTCGGGACACAGATACGCAGTATTTT. As protein: CASSLSRDTDTQYF. This chain joins TRBV7-3 and TRBJ2-3, with D tentatively TRBD2 (5 bases). Germline loops: CDR1 SGHTA, CDR2 FQGTGA. Trimming shortened V by 1 base and J by 2 bases, and 7 bases separated the two germline ends. The CDR3 spans 14 residues.

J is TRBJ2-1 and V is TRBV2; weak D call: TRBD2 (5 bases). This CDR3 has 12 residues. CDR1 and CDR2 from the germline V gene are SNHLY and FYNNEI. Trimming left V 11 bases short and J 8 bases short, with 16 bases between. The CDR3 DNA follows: TGTGCCGTCCGGGCCCTAGCCCATGAGCAGTTCTTC. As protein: CAVRALAHEQFF.

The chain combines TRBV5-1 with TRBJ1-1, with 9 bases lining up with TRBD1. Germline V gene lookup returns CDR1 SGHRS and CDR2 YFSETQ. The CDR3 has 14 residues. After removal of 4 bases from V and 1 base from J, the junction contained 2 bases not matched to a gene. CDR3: CASSPGQGNTEAFF. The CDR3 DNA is TGCGCCAGCAGCCCGGGACAGGGGAACACTGAAGCTTTCTTT.

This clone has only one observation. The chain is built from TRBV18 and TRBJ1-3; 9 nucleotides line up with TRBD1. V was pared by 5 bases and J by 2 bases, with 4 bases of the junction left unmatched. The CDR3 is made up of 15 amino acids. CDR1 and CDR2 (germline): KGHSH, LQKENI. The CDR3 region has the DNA TGTGCCAGCTCAATCGACAGGGGGACTGGAAACACCATATATTTT. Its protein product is CASSIDRGTGNTIYF.

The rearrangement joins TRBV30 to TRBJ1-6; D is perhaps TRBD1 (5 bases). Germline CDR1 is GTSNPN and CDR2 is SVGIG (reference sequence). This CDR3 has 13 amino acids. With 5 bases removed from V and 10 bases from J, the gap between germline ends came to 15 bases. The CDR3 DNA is TGTGCCTGGCGGGGGGAAGCCGGGTCACCCCTCCACTTT. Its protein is CAWRGEAGSPLHF.

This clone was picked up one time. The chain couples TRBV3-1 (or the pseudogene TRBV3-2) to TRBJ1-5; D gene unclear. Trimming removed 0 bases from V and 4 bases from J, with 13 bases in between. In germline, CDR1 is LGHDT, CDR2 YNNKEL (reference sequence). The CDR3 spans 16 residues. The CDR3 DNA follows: TGTGCCAGCAGCCAAGATCAGGCGGGAAGGAATCAGCCCCAGCATTTT. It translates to CASSQDQAGRNQPQHF.

CDR3 in DNA: TGCGCCAGCAGTCACGCCGGGACAGGGGACAGCAATGAGCAGTTCTTC. Translation gives CASSHAGTGDSNEQFF. The rearrangement joins TRBV23-1 to TRBJ2-1; 10 positions agree with TRBD1. TRBV23-1 is recorded as an ORF, its role being uncertain. The CDR3 is 16 residues long. Trimming removed 3 bases from V and 6 bases from J; junction bases left unmatched: 8.

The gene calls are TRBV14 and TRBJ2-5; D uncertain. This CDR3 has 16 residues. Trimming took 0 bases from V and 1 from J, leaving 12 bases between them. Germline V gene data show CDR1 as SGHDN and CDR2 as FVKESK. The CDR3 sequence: CASSQDRDRFQETQYF. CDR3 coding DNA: TGTGCCAGCAGCCAAGATCGAGATAGATTCCAAGAGACCCAGTACTTC.

The CDR3 DNA follows: TGTGCCAGCAGCTTGAGGGAGGGCCAGGGTGAGCAGTTCTTC. It yields the protein CASSLREGQGEQFF. V usage is TRBV11-1 and J usage is TRBJ2-1; 7 bases map to TRBD2. CDR1 is SGHAT, CDR2 FQDESV, per germline (reference sequence). The CDR3 covers 14 residues. V lost 3 bases and J lost 9; bases outside the gene matches: 8.

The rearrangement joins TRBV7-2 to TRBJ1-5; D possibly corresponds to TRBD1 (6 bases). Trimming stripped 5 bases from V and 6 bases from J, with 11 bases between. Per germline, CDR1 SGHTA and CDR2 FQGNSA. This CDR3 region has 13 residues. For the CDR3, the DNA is TGTGCCAGCAGCGGAGCAGGGGTTCAGCCCCAGCATTTT. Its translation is CASSGAGVQPQHF.

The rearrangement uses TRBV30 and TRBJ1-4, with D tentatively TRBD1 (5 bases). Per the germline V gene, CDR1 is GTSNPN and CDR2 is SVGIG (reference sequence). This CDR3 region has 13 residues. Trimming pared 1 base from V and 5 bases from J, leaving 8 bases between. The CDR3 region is CAWSGQKNEKLFF. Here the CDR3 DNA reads TGTGCCTGGAGTGGACAGAAGAATGAAAAACTGTTTTTT. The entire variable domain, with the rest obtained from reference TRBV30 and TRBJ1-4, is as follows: SQTIHQWPATLVQPVGSPLSLECTVEGTSNPNLYWYRQAAGRGLQLLFYSVGIGQISSEVPQNLSASRPQDRQFILSSKKLLLSDSGFYLCAWSGQKNEKLFFGSGTQLSVL.

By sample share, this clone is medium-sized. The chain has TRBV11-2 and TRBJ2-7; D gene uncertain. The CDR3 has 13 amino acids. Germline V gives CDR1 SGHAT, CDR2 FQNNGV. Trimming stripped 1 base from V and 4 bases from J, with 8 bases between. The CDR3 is CASSLGAWYEQYF. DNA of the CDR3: TGTGCCAGCAGCTTAGGTGCGTGGTACGAGCAGTACTTC.

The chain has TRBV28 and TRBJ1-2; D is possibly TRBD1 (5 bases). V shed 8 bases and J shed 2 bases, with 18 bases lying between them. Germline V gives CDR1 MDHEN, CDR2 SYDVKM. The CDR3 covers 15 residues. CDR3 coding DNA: TGTGCCAGCTGCTGCCTAAGGGCAGGGAACTATGGCTACACCTTC. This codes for CASCCLRAGNYGYTF.

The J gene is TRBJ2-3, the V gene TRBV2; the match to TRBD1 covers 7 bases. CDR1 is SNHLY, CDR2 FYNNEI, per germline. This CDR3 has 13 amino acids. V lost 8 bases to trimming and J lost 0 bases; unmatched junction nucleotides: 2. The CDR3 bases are TGTGCCAGCGACAGGGCGAGCACAGATACGCAGTATTTT. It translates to CASDRASTDTQYF.

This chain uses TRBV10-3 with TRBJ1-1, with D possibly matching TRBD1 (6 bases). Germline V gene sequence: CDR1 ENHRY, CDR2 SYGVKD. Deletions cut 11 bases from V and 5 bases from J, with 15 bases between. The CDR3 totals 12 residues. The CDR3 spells CASRTEATEAFF. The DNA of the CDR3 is TGTGCCTCCAGGACAGAAGCAACTGAAGCTTTCTTT.

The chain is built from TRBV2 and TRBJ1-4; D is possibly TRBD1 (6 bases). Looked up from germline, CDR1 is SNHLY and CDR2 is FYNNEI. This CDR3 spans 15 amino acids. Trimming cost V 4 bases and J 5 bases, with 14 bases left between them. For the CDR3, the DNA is TGTGCCAGCAGTGGGGTGACAGGAAAGAATGAAAAACTGTTTTTT. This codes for CASSGVTGKNEKLFF.

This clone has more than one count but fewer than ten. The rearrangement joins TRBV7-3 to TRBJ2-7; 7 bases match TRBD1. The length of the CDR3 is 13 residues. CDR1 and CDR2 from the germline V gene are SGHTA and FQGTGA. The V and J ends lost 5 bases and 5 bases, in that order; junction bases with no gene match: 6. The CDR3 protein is CASSQITGDEQYF. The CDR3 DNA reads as TGTGCCAGCAGCCAGATTACAGGGGACGAGCAGTACTTC. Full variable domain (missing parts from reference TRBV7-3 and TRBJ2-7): GAGVSQTPSNKVTEKGKYVELRCDPISGHTALYWYRQSLGQGPEFLIYFQGTGAADDSGLPNDRFFAVRPEGSVSTLKIQRTERGDSAVYLCASSQITGDEQYFGPGTRLTVT.

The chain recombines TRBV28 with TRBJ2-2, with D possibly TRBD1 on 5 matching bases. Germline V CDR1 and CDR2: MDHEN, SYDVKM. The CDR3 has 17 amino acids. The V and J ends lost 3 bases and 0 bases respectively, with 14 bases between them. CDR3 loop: CASSFGGTGPNTGELFF. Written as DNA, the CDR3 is TGTGCCAGCAGTTTTGGTGGAACAGGACCGAACACCGGGGAGCTGTTTTTT. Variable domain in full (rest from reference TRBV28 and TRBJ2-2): DVKVTQSSRYLVKRTGEKVFLECVQDMDHENMFWYRQDPGLGLRLIYFSYDVKMKEKGDIPEGYSVSREKKERFSLILESASTNQTSMYLCASSFGGTGPNTGELFFGEGSRLTVL.

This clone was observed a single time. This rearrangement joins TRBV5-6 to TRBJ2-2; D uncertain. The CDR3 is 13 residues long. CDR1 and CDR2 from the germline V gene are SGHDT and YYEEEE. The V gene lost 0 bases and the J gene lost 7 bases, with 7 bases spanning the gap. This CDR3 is CASSLELGGELFF. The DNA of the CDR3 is TGTGCCAGCAGCTTGGAGCTTGGCGGGGAGCTGTTTTTT.

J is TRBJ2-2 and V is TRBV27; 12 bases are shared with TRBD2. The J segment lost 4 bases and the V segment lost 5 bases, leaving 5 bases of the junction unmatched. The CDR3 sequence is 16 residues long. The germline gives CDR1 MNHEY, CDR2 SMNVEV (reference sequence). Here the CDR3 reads CASSTTSGRGTGELFF. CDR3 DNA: TGTGCCAGCAGTACGACTAGCGGGAGAGGCACCGGGGAGCTGTTTTTT.

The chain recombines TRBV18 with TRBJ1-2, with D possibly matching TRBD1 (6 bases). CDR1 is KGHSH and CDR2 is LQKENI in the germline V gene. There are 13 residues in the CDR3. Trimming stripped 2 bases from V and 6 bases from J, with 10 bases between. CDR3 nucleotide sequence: TGTGCCAGCTCACCAAGGGACAACGATGGCTACACCTTC. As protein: CASSPRDNDGYTF.

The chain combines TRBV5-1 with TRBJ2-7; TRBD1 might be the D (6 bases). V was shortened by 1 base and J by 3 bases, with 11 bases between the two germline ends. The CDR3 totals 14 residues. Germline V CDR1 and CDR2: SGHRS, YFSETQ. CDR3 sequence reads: CASSLQGLGYEQYF. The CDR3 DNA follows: TGCGCCAGCAGCTTGCAGGGGTTAGGCTACGAGCAGTACTTC.

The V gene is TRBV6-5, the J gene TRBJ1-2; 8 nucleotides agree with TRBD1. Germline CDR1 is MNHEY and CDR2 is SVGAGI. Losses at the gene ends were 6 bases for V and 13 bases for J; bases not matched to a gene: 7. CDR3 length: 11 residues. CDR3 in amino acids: CASSGQGLVTF. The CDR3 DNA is TGTGCCAGCAGCGGACAGGGTTTGGTCACCTTC.

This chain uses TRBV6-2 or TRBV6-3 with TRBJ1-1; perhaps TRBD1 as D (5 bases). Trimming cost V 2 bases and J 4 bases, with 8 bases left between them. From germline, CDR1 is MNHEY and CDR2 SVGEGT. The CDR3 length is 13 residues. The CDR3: CASSYQGGTEAFF. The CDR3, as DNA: TGTGCCAGCAGTTACCAGGGAGGCACTGAAGCTTTCTTT.